Following are 29 T cell receptor beta chains from one sample sequenced in a study of cytomegalovirus exposure and HLA in healthy donors. Primers: 60 Vbeta forward and 13 Jbeta reverse. The method was immunoSEQ multiplex PCR; TCRdb's version includes in-frame clones alone and lacks a portion of them. The profile covers tens of thousands of clones, with over 75% appearing a single time and 7.3% taken by the ten largest. The specimen was PBMCs. Every receptor here comes from a man aged 25-45 years in good health and CMV-seronegative.

V is TRBV11-2 and J is TRBJ1-5; D unclear. This CDR3 has 13 amino acids. V lost 1 base to trimming and J lost 4 bases, with 5 bases between them. Germline CDR1 and CDR2: SGHAT and FQNNGV. The CDR3 DNA reads TGTGCCAGCAGCTTAGCCGGGAATCAGCCCCAGCATTTT. Translation gives CASSLAGNQPQHF.

This chain connects TRBV2 to TRBJ1-3, with TRBD1 matching over 7 bases. Germline loops: CDR1 SNHLY, CDR2 FYNNEI. The ends lost 7 bases at V and 0 bases at J; junction bases unmatched: 0. This CDR3 has 13 amino acids. The CDR3 DNA sequence: TGTGCCAGCACAGGGGGCTCTGGAAACACCATATATTTT. It translates to CASTGGSGNTIYF.

The chain has TRBV9 and TRBJ1-3, with D unresolved. Germline lookup yields CDR1 SGDLS and CDR2 YYNGEE. This CDR3 is 16 amino acids long. Trimming took 0 bases from V and 2 from J, leaving 12 bases between them. Written as DNA, the CDR3 is TGTGCCAGCAGCGTAGACAGCCCAGTACCTGGAAACACCATATATTTT. This encodes CASSVDSPVPGNTIYF.

This chain joins TRBV10-3 and TRBJ1-2; tentative D call: TRBD1 (6 bases). Germline loops: CDR1 ENHRY, CDR2 SYGVKD. This CDR3 is built from 12 residues. The V end was cut by 0 bases, the J end by 10 bases, with 9 bases between. CDR3 protein: CAISESAGAYTF. CDR3 DNA: TGTGCCATCAGTGAGTCGGCAGGGGCCTACACCTTC.

The V and J genes are TRBV10-2 and TRBJ2-2; no clear D gene. Germline CDR1 is WSHSY and CDR2 is SAAADI. Trimming removed 3 bases from V and 7 bases from J, with 9 bases in between. The CDR3 totals 13 residues. The CDR3 protein is CASSEVTGGELFF. DNA of the CDR3: TGCGCCAGCAGTGAAGTAACGGGCGGGGAGCTGTTTTTT.

This clone has a single count. V and J are TRBV2 and TRBJ1-5; 8 bases line up with TRBD1. Germline V CDR1 and CDR2: SNHLY, FYNNEI. CDR3 length: 15 residues. J lost 4 bases, V lost 8 bases, and 10 bases had no gene match. The CDR3 loop reads CASGDDRGINQPQHF. The CDR3 DNA reads TGTGCCAGCGGGGATGACAGGGGAATTAATCAGCCCCAGCATTTT.

Here the CDR3 reads CASSYSRLGRPDTQYF. The DNA for the CDR3 is TGTGCCAGCAGTTACTCGAGACTCGGCCGCCCAGATACGCAGTATTTT. This chain links TRBV6-5 with TRBJ2-3; D is unclear. V was cut by 0 bases and J by 4 bases, with 14 bases left in between. Germline V lookup: CDR1 MNHEY, CDR2 SVGAGI. CDR3 length: 16 residues.

The rearrangement links TRBV27 to TRBJ2-3; 9 positions match TRBD1. Trimming cost V 5 bases and J 3 bases; bases outside gene matches: 9. From germline, CDR1 is MNHEY and CDR2 SMNVEV (reference sequence). This CDR3 comprises 16 residues. CDR3: CASSTVPGQGTDTQYF. The CDR3 bases are TGTGCCAGCAGTACTGTCCCGGGACAGGGTACAGATACGCAGTATTTT.

This chain uses TRBV6-5 with TRBJ1-1, with TRBD1 matching over 8 bases. The CDR3 contains 15 residues. J was trimmed by 2 bases and V by 5 bases; bases with no gene match: 7. Per germline, CDR1 MNHEY and CDR2 SVGAGI. The CDR3 DNA follows: TGTGCCAGCAGTCGACAAGGGACAGGAAACACTGAAGCTTTCTTT. It is translated as CASSRQGTGNTEAFF.

The chain links TRBV19 to TRBJ1-1; the D is unclear. Germline V gene data show CDR1 as LNHDA and CDR2 as SQIVND (reference sequence). CDR3 size: 14 residues. The V end was cut by 3 bases, the J end by 4 bases, with 12 bases between. In DNA, the CDR3 is TGTGCCAGTAGTATTCCGGGATCCGGCACTGAAGCTTTCTTT. Amino acid sequence: CASSIPGSGTEAFF.

The chain employs TRBV30 and TRBJ2-5; D perhaps matches TRBD2 (6 bases). The CDR3 totals 15 residues. Germline assignment: CDR1 GTSNPN and CDR2 SVGIG (reference sequence). Trimming pared 3 bases from V and 0 bases from J, leaving 14 bases between. CDR3 protein: CAWREGLLYQETQYF. The CDR3 DNA follows: TGTGCCTGGAGGGAGGGACTTCTGTACCAAGAGACCCAGTACTTC.

V and J are TRBV27 and TRBJ1-2, with D perhaps TRBD1 (6 bases). The length of the CDR3 is 14 residues. Germline lookup yields CDR1 MNHEY and CDR2 SMNVEV (reference sequence). V shed 6 bases and J shed 4 bases, with 15 bases lying between them. CDR3 in amino acids: CASSPNGQPYGYTF. The DNA of the CDR3 is TGTGCCAGCAGCCCTAACGGACAGCCCTATGGCTACACCTTC.

CDR3 nucleotide sequence: TGTGCCAGCAGCTTAAAGACAGCTAATAATGAAAAACTGTTTTTT. Amino acids: CASSLKTANNEKLFF. The rearrangement joins TRBV7-2 to TRBJ1-4, with D perhaps matching TRBD1 (5 bases). Germline CDR1 is SGHTA and CDR2 is FQGNSA. This CDR3 contains 15 residues. The V end was cut by 2 bases, the J end by 4 bases, with 11 bases between.

This clone was seen only once. This same CDR3 is encoded by further DNA sequences in the sample. The chain combines TRBV7-2 with TRBJ1-5, with D unclear. Germline CDR1 and CDR2: SGHTA and FQGNSA. The V gene lost 5 bases and the J gene lost 2 bases, with 7 bases spanning the gap. The CDR3 extends over 13 amino acids. The DNA for the CDR3 is TGTGCCAGCAGCCTCCGGGGCAATCAGCCCCAGCATTTT. This sequence encodes CASSLRGNQPQHF.

This chain uses TRBV5-6 with TRBJ1-1, with D perhaps matching TRBD1 (5 bases). The CDR3 spans 14 residues. The germline V gene encodes CDR1 SGHDT and CDR2 YYEEEE. Between the trimmed V and J ends, which lost 3 bases and 1 base, there was a span of 10 bases. The CDR3 DNA sequence: TGTGCCAGCAGCTGGGGCTCCAGGAACACTGAAGCTTTCTTT. This sequence encodes CASSWGSRNTEAFF.

This clone was recorded a few times. The chain uses TRBV5-6 and TRBJ2-7, with 12 bases that match TRBD2. CDR3 size: 16 residues. Germline loops: CDR1 SGHDT, CDR2 YYEEEE. V shed 4 bases, J shed 3 bases, and the junction held 8 bases outside the gene matches. The CDR3 loop reads CASSVRLAGDFYEQYF. As DNA, the CDR3 is TGTGCCAGCAGCGTTCGACTAGCGGGAGATTTCTACGAGCAGTACTTC.

The genes are TRBV7-7 and TRBJ2-1, with 7 nucleotides matching TRBD2. The junction had 11 bases not matched to a gene; V was cut back by 2 bases and J by 4 bases. The CDR3 loop spans 17 amino acids. CDR1 is SSHAT, CDR2 FNYEAQ, per germline (reference sequence). CDR3 in amino acids: CASSLSRRLADYNEQFF. In nucleotides, the CDR3 is TGTGCCAGCAGCTTAAGTAGGCGTCTAGCGGATTACAATGAGCAGTTCTTC.

The chain couples TRBV4-2 to TRBJ2-5; TRBD2 matches 9 bases. The V segment lost 3 bases and the J segment 2 bases; nucleotides outside the gene matches: 4. CDR3 size: 15 residues. The germline V gene encodes CDR1 LGHNA and CDR2 YNFKEQ. CDR3 DNA: TGTGCCAGCAGCCACCAGCGGGGGGCGCAAGAGACCCAGTACTTC. It is translated as CASSHQRGAQETQYF.

The chain employs TRBV27 and TRBJ1-2, with TRBD1 identical over 7 bases. CDR3 length: 12 amino acids. V shed 5 bases and J 8 bases; nucleotides not matched to a gene: 5. CDR1 is MNHEY, CDR2 SMNVEV, per germline (reference sequence). CDR3: CASSPTGHGYTF. The CDR3 nucleotides are TGTGCCAGCAGTCCGACAGGGCACGGCTACACCTTC.

Regarding this clone: Additional DNA sequences in this sample encode the identical CDR3. V is TRBV10-1 and J is TRBJ2-7; possible D gene TRBD2, 7 bases. The CDR3 has 14 residues. Trimming took off 11 bases at V and 0 bases at J, with 17 bases between the two ends. Per the germline V gene, CDR1 is WNHNN and CDR2 is SYGVQD (reference sequence). Written as DNA, the CDR3 is TGCGCCCCGAGGGGGGGGCGCGACTCCTACGAGCAGTACTTC. It is translated as CAPRGGRDSYEQYF.

CDR3 sequence: CASSSGTGGYEKLFF. CDR3 bases: TGTGCCAGCAGTTCAGGGACAGGGGGATATGAAAAACTGTTTTTT. J is TRBJ1-4 and V is TRBV28, with 11 bases matching TRBD1. V lost 4 bases and J lost 6; bases outside the gene matches: 4. CDR1 is MDHEN, CDR2 SYDVKM, per germline. The CDR3 is made up of 15 amino acids.

The V and J genes are TRBV6-1 and TRBJ1-5; D unresolved. Germline CDR1 and CDR2: MNHNS and SASEGT. The ends were cut back, 2 bases at V and 3 bases at J, with 5 bases in the middle. The CDR3 is 13 residues long. CDR3 in amino acids: CASSETVNQPQHF. CDR3 DNA: TGTGCCAGCAGTGAAACAGTCAATCAGCCCCAGCATTTT.

This rearrangement joins TRBV30 to TRBJ1-2, with D uncertain. Trimming took 0 bases from V and 4 from J, leaving 9 bases between them. Germline V gene data show CDR1 as GTSNPN and CDR2 as SVGIG (reference sequence). The CDR3 runs 13 residues. Here the CDR3 reads CAWSVNGGYGYTF. CDR3 DNA sequence: TGTGCCTGGAGTGTAAACGGAGGCTATGGCTACACCTTC. Filled out from reference TRBV30 and TRBJ1-2, the complete variable domain reads SQTIHQWPATLVQPVGSPLSLECTVEGTSNPNLYWYRQAAGRGLQLLFYSVGIGQISSEVPQNLSASRPQDRQFILSSKKLLLSDSGFYLCAWSVNGGYGYTFGSGTRLTVV.

V usage is TRBV4-1 and J usage is TRBJ2-5; D is possibly TRBD1 (5 bases). Trimming shortened V by 4 bases and J by 1 base, and 10 bases separated the two germline ends. The CDR3 is 14 residues long. Germline CDR1 and CDR2: MGHRA and YSYEKL. CDR3 in amino acids: CASSRQGIQETQYF. The CDR3 DNA reads as TGCGCCAGCAGCCGGCAGGGCATCCAAGAGACCCAGTACTTC.

The chain employs TRBV10-2 and TRBJ1-5, with 8 nucleotides matching TRBD1. Germline V gene data show CDR1 as WSHSY and CDR2 as SAAADI. The CDR3 is made up of 16 amino acids. V shed 3 bases and J 0 bases; nucleotides not matched to a gene: 4. The CDR3 protein is CASSDDDRGSNQPQHF. The CDR3 nucleotides are TGCGCCAGCAGTGATGATGACAGGGGTAGCAATCAGCCCCAGCATTTT.

This chain links TRBV25-1 with TRBJ1-4, with 9 positions matching TRBD1. The CDR3 covers 14 residues. Looked up from germline, CDR1 is MGHDK and CDR2 is SYGVNS. With 6 bases clipped from V and 6 bases from J, the junction kept 5 bases outside the gene matches. CDR3 loop: CASRSDRGYEKLFF. CDR3 nucleotides: TGTGCCAGCAGATCGGACAGGGGTTATGAAAAACTGTTTTTT.

This chain joins TRBV7-9 and TRBJ1-2; 8 bases map to TRBD1. This CDR3 is built from 13 residues. V trimming: 6 bases; J trimming: 12 bases; junction bases outside the gene matches: 12. The germline V gene encodes CDR1 SEHNR and CDR2 FQNEAQ (reference sequence). The CDR3 loop reads CASSSLGTGGHTF. DNA for the CDR3: TGTGCCAGCAGTTCCCTCGGGACAGGCGGGCACACCTTC.

The chain couples TRBV25-1 to TRBJ1-2, with 8 nucleotides matching TRBD1. The J segment lost 4 bases and the V segment lost 5 bases, leaving 12 bases of the junction unmatched. Looked up from germline, CDR1 is MGHDK and CDR2 is SYGVNS. There are 16 residues in the CDR3. The CDR3, as DNA: TGTGCCAGCAGTTTATTTGGACAGGGACATTTCTATGGCTACACCTTC. Amino acids: CASSLFGQGHFYGYTF.

The chain has TRBV7-8 and TRBJ1-1; 10 bases map to TRBD1. CDR3 size: 14 residues. The germline gives CDR1 SGHVS, CDR2 FQNEAQ. The V and J ends lost 6 bases and 7 bases, in that order; junction bases with no gene match: 8. CDR3 nucleotide sequence: TGTGCCAGCAGGTTCCGGGACAGGGGTTATGAAGCTTTCTTT. This sequence encodes CASRFRDRGYEAFF.